The clone carrying this TCR beta chain has a handful of counts. The antigen remains undetermined. Data came from immunoSEQ multiplex PCR; TCRdb stores just in-frame clones and leaves some out. Seen here are 45,000 to 75,000 clones, 94% observed once, and the top ten hold about 6.5%. The data stem from a study of human thymus T cells. General observations from the study: The authors found apparently biased V and J gene usage in thymic and blood repertoires.

The CDR3 runs to 16 residues. V lost 0 bases, J lost 3 bases, and 6 bases stayed unmatched. CDR1 is MGHRA, CDR2 YSYEKL, per germline. Congenital heart defects were the reason for the corrective surgery that the donors, healthy Finnish infants, were having. The rearrangement links TRBV4-1 to TRBJ2-7, with 9 positions matching TRBD2. What was sequenced was blood. This receptor was taken from a boy younger than two with a congenital heart defect but otherwise immunologically healthy. The CDR3 bases are TGCGCCAGCAGCCAAGATATAGCTAGCGGGGACTACGAGCAGTACTTC. This encodes CASSQDIASGDYEQYF.